This T cell receptor (beta chain) was obtained from a study of cytomegalovirus exposure and HLA in healthy donors. Study-level background: An earlier analysis identified 95 million to 120 million unique TCR beta sequences in 150 million to 200 million T cells. Overall study results and limits: Most of the CMV-associated TCR beta chains (in a later analysis) appeared to be HLA-restricted. Association with HLA alleles at 0.05 false discovery rate was found for about 17,000 TCR beta sequences in a later analysis. In presence/absence analyses, roughly uniform sequencing depth across donors was assumed.

The primer mix had 60 Vbeta and 13 Jbeta primers. Sequenced by immunoSEQ multiplex PCR; TCRdb stores in-frame clones only, minus some. The top ten hold over 4% of the sample, which has approximately 110,000 clones, about 74% seen once. In the case of this clone: Antigen specificity is unknown.

CDR3 size: 14 residues. Germline V gene data show CDR1 as MDHEN and CDR2 as SYDVKM. Trimming pared 7 bases from V and 8 bases from J, leaving 21 bases between. The sample was PBMCs. The chain links TRBV28 to TRBJ2-7, with D possibly TRBD2 on 6 matching bases. This receptor was obtained from a man aged 25 to 40 in good health and CMV-seropositive. CDR3 nucleotide sequence: TGTGCCAGCACGAACCACCGGGACTCGGGCCAGCAGTACTTC. This codes for CASTNHRDSGQQYF.